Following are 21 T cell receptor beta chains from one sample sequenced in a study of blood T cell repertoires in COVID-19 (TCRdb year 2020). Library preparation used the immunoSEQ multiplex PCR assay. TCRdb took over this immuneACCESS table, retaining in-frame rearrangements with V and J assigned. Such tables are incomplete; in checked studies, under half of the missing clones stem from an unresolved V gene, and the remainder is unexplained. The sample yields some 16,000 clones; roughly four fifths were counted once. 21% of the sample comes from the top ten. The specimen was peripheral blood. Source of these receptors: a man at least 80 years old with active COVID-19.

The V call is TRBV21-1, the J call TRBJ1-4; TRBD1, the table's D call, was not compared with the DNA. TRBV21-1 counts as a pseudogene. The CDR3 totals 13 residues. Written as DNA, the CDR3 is TGTGCCAGCAGCAACAGGGGGTGGGAAAAACTGTTTTTT. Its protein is CASSNRGWEKLFF.

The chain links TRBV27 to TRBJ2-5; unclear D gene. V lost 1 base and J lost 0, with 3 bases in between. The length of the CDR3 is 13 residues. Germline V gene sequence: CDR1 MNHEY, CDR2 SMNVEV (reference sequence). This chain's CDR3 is CASSLYYQETQYF. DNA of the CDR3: TGTGCCAGCAGTTTATACTACCAAGAGACCCAGTACTTC.

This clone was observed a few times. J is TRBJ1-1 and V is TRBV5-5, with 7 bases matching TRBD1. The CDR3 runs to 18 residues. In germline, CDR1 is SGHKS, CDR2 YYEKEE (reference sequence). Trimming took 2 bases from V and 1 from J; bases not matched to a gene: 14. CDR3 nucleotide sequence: TGTGCCAGCAGCTTAGGATACAGGGGATGGAGGGGGAACACTGAAGCTTTCTTT. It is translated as CASSLGYRGWRGNTEAFF. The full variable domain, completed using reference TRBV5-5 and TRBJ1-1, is DAGVTQSPTHLIKTRGQQVTLRCSPISGHKSVSWYQQVLGQGPQFIFQYYEKEERGRGNFPDRFSARQFPNYSSELNVNALLLGDSALYLCASSLGYRGWRGNTEAFFGQGTRLTVV.

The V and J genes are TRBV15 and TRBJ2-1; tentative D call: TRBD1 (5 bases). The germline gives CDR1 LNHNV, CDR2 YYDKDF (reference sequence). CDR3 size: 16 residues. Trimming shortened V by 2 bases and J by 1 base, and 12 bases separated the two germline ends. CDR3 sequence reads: CATSRTQDPSYNEQFF. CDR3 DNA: TGTGCCACCAGCAGAACACAGGATCCTTCCTACAATGAGCAGTTCTTC. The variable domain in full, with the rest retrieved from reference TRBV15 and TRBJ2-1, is DAMVIQNPRYQVTQFGKPVTLSCSQTLNHNVMYWYQQKSSQAPKLLFHYYDKDFNNEADTPDNFQSRRPNTSFCFLDIRSPGLGDTAMYLCATSRTQDPSYNEQFFGPGTRLTVL.

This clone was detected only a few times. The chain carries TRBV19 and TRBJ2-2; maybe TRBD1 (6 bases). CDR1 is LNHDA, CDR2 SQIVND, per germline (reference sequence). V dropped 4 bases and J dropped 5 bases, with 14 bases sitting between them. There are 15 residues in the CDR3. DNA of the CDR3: TGTGCCAGTAGTACCAAACCGACAGGAACCGGGGAGCTGTTTTTT. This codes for CASSTKPTGTGELFF.

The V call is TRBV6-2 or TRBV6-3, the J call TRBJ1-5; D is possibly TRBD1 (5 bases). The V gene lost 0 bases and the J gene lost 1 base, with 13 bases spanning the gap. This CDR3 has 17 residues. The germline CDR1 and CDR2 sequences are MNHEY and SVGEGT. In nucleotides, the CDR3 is TGTGCCAGCAGTTACTCGGCAGGGAGGGGAAGCAATCAGCCCCAGCATTTT. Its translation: CASSYSAGRGSNQPQHF.

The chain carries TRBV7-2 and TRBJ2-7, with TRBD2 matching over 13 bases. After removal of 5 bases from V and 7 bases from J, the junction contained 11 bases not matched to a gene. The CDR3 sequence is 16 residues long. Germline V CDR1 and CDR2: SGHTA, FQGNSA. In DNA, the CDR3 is TGTGCCAGCAGCCCAGAAGGGACTAGCGGGATGAGGGAGCAGTACTTC. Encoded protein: CASSPEGTSGMREQYF.

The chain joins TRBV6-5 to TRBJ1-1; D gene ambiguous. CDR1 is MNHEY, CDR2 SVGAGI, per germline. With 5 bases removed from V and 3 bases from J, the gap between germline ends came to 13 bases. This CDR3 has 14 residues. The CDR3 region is CASSPTLTDTEAFF. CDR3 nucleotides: TGTGCCAGCAGTCCGACATTGACGGACACTGAAGCTTTCTTT.

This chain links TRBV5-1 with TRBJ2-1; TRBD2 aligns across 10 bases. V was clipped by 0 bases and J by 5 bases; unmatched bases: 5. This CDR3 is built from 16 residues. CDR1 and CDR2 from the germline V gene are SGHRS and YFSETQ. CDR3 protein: CASSLVSGRGDNEQFF. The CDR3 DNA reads TGCGCCAGCAGCTTGGTGAGCGGGAGGGGGGACAATGAGCAGTTCTTC.

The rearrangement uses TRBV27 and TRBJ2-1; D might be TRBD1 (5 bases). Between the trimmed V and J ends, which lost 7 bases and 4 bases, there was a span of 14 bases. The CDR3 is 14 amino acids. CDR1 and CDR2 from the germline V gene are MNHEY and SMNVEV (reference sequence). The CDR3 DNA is TGTGCCAGCAAATACAGGATGGGTTACAATGAGCAGTTCTTC. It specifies CASKYRMGYNEQFF.

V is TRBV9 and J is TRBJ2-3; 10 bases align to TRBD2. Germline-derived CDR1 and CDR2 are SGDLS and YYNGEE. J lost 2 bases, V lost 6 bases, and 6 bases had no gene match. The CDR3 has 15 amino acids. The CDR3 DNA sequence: TGTGCCAGCACCGTTGGGACTAGCGACACAGATACGCAGTATTTT. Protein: CASTVGTSDTDTQYF.

CDR3 nucleotides: TGTGCCAGCACCCTCGCAGGGGCAAACACTGAAGCTTTCTTT. This gives the protein CASTLAGANTEAFF. The chain combines TRBV5-5 with TRBJ1-1; tentatively, D is TRBD1 (6 bases). V shed 6 bases and J shed 2 bases, with 14 bases lying between them. Per germline, CDR1 SGHKS and CDR2 YYEKEE (reference sequence). CDR3 length: 14 amino acids.

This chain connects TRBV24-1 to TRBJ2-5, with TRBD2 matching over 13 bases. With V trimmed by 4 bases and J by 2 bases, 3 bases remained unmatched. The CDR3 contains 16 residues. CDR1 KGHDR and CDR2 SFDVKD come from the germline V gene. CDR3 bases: TGTGCCACCAGTGAACAACTAGCGGGAGGGCAAGAGACCCAGTACTTC. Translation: CATSEQLAGGQETQYF.

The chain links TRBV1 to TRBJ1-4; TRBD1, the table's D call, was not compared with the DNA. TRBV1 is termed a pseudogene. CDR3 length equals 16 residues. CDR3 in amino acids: CTSSLKTQGRNEKLFF. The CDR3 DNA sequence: TGCACCAGCAGCCTAAAAACACAGGGGAGAAATGAAAAACTGTTTTTT.

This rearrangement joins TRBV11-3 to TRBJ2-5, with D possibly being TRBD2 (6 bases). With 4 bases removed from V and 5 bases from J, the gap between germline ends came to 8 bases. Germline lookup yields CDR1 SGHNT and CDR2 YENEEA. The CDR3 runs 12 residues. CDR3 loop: CASSSEGETQYF. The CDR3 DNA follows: TGTGCCAGCAGCTCGGAGGGTGAGACCCAGTACTTC.

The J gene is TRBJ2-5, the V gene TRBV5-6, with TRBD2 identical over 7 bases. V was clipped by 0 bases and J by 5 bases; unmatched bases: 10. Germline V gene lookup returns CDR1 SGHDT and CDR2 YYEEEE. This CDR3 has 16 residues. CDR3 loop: CASSLAGGWGQETQYF. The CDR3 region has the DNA TGTGCCAGCAGCTTGGCGGGAGGTTGGGGTCAGGAGACCCAGTACTTC.

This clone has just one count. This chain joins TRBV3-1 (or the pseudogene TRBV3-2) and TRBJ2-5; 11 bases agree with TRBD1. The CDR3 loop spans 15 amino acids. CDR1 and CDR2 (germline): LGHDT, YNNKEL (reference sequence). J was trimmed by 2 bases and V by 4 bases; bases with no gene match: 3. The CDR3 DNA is TGTGCCAGCAGCCGGACAGGGGGCGAACAAGAGACCCAGTACTTC. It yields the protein CASSRTGGEQETQYF.

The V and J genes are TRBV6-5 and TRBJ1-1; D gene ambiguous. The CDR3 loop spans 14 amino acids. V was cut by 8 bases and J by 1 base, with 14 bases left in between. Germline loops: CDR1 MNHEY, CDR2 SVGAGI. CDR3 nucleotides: TGTGCCAGCTGGCCCCGGCGGCAGAACACTGAAGCTTTCTTT. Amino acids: CASWPRRQNTEAFF.

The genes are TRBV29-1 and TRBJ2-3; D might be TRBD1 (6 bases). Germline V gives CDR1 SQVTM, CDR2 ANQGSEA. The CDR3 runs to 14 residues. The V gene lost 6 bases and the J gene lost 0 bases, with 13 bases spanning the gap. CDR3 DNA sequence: TGCAGCGTCCCTGAGGGACATAGCACAGATACGCAGTATTTT. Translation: CSVPEGHSTDTQYF.

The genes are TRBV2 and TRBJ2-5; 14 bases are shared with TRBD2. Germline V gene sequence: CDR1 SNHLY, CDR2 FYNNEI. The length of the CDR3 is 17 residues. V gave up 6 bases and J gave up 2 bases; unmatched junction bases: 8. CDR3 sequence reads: CASREGLAGVKQETQYF. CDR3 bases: TGTGCCAGCAGGGAGGGACTAGCGGGAGTAAAACAAGAGACCCAGTACTTC.

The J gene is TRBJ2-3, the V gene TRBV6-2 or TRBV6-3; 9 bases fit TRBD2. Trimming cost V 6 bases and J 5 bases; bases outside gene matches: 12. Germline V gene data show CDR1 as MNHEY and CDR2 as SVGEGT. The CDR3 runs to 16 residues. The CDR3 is CASSPGLARAGDTQYF. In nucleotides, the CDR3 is TGTGCCAGCAGCCCGGGACTAGCCCGAGCGGGAGATACGCAGTATTTT.